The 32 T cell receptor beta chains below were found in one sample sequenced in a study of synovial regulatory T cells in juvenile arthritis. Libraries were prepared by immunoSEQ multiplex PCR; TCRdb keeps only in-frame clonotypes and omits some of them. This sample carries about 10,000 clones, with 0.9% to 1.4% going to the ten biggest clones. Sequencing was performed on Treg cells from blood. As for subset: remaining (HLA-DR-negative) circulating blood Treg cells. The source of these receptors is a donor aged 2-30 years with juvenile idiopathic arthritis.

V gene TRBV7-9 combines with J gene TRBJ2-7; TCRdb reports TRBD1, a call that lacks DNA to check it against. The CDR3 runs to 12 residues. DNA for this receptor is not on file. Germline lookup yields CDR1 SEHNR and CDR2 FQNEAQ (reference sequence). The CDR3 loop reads CASSPAQGEQYF.

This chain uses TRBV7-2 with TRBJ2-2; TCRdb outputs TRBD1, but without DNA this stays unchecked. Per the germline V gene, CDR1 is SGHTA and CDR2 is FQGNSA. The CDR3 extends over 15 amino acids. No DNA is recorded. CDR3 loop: CASSSRQGYTGELFF. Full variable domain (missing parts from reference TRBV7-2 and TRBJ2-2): GAGVSQSPSNKVTEKGKDVELRCDPISGHTALYWYRQSLGQGLEFLIYFQGNSAPDKSGLPSDRFSAERTGGSVSTLTIQRTQQEDSAVYLCASSSRQGYTGELFFGEGSRLTVL.

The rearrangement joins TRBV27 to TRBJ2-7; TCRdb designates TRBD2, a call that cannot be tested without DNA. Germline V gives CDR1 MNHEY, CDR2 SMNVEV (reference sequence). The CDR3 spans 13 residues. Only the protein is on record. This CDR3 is CASSLRGKGEQYF.

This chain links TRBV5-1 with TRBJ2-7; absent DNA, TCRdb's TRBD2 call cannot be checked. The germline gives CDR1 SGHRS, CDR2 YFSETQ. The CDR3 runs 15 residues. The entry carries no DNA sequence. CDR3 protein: CASSLSAGTPYEQYF.

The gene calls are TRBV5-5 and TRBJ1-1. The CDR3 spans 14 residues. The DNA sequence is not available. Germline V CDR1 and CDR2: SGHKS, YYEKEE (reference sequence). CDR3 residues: CASSLAGIEVEAFF.

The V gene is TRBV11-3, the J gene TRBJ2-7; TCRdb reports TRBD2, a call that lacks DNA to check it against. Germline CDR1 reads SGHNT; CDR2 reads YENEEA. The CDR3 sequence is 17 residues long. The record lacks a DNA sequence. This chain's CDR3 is CASSLDWGLAAYYEQYF.

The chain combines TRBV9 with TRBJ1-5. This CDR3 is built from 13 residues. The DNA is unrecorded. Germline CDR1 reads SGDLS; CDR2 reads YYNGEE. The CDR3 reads CASSVAGEGPQHF.

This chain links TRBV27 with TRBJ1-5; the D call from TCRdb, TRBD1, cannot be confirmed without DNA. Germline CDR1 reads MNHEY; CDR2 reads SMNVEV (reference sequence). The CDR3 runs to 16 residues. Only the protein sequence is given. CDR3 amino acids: CASSLYGQGGNQPQHF.

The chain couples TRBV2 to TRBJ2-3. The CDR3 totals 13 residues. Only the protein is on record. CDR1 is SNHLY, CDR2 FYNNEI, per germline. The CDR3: CASIFAITDTQYF.

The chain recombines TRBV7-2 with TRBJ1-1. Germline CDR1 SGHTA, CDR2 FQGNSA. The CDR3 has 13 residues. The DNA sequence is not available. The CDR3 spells CASSSGRSTEAFF.

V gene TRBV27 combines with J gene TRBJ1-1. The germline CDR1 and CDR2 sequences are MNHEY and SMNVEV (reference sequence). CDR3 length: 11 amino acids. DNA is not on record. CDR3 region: CASSFEGEAFF.

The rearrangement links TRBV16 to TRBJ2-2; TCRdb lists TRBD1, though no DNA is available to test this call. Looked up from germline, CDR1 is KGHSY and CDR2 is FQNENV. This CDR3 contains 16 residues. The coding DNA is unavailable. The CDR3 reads CASSLRGTGVTGELFF.

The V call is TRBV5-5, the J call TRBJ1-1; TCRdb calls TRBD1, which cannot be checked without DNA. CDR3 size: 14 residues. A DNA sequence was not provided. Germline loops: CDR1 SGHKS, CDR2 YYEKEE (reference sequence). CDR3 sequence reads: CASSFGTVNTEAFF.

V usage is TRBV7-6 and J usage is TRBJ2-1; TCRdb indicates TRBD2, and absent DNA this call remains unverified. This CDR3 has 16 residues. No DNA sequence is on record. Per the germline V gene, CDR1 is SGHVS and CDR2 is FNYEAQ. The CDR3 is CASSLGPGLAVNEQFF.

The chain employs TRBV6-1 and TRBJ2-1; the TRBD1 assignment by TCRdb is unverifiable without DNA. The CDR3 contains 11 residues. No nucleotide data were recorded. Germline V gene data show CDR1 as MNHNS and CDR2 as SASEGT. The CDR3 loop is CASSRYNEQFF.

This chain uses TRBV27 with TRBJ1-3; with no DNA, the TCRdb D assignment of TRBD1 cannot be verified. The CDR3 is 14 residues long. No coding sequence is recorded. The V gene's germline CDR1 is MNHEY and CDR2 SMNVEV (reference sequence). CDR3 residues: CASSWDRTGNTIYF.

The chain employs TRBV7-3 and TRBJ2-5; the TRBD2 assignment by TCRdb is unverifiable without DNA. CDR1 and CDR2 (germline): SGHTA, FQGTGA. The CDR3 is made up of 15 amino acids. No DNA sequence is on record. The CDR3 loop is CASSLGLGRGETQYF.

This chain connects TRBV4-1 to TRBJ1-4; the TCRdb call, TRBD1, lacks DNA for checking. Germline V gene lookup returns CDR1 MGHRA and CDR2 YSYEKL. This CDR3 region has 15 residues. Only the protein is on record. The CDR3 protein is CASSPDQDTYEKLFF.

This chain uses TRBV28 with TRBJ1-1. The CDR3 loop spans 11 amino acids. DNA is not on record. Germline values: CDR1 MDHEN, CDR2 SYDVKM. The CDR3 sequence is CASSWVTEAFF.

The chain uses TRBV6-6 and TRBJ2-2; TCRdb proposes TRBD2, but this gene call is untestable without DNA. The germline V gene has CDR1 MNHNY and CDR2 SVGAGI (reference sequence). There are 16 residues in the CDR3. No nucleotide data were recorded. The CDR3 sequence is CASSYSGTLNTGELFF.

CDR3 protein: CASSLVRSEQFF. J is TRBJ2-1 and V is TRBV7-9; TCRdb proposes TRBD2, but this gene call is untestable without DNA. Germline V gene sequence: CDR1 SEHNR, CDR2 FQNEAQ (reference sequence). This CDR3 comprises 12 residues. No DNA sequence was recorded.

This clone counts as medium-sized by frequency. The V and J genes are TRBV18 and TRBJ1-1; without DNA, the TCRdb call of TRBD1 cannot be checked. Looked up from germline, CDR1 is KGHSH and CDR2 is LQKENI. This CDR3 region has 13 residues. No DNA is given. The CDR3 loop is CASSPQVNTEAFF.

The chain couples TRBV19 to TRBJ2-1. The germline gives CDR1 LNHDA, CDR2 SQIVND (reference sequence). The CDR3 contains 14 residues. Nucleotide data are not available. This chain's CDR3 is CASSRAVDYNEQFF.

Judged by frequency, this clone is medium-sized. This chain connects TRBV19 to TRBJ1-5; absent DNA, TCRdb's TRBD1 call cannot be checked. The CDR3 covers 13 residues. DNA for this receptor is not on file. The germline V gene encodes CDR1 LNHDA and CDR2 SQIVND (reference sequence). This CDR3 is CASSMTGDQPQHF.

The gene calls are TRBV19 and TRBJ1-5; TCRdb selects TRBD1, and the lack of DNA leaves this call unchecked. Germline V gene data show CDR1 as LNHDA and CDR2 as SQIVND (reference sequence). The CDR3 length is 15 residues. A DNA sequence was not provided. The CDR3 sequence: CASSIGQGLNQPQHF.

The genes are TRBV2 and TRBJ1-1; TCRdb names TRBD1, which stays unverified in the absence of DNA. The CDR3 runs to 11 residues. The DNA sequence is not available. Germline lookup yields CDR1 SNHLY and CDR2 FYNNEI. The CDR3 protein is CASVRGGEAFF.

This chain's CDR3 is CASTVGGVEKLFF. The J gene is TRBJ1-4, the V gene TRBV28. The CDR3 is 13 residues long. Nucleotide data are not available. CDR1 and CDR2 (germline): MDHEN, SYDVKM.

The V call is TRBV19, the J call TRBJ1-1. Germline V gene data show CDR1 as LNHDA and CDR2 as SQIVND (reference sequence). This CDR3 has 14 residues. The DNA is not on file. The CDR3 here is CASSMGVFNTEAFF.

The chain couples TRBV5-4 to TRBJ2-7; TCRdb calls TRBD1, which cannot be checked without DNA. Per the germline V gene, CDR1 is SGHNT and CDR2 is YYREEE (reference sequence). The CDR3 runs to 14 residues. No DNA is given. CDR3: CASSFDRVSLEQYF.

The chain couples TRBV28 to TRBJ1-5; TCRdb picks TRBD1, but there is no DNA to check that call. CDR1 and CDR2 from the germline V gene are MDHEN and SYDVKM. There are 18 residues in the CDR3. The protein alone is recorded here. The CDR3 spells CASSLGGRGLVGNQPQHF. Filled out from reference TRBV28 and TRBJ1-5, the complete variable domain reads DVKVTQSSRYLVKRTGEKVFLECVQDMDHENMFWYRQDPGLGLRLIYFSYDVKMKEKGDIPEGYSVSREKKERFSLILESASTNQTSMYLCASSLGGRGLVGNQPQHFGDGTRLSIL.

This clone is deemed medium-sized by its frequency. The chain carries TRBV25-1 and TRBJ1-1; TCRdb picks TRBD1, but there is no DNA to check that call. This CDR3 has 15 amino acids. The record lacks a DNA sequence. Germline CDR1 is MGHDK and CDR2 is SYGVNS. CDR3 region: CASSEFRTGLAEAFF.

This CDR3 is CASSISGRGSYEQYF. The chain carries TRBV19 and TRBJ2-7; absent DNA, TCRdb's TRBD2 call cannot be checked. Germline CDR1 is LNHDA and CDR2 is SQIVND (reference sequence). The CDR3 loop spans 15 amino acids. A DNA sequence was not provided.